This is a list of T cell receptor beta chains from one sample in a study of blood T cells in healthy people across ages. MiXCR, applied by TCRdb to the 5' RACE reads, yields one record per CDR3 protein. The sample includes around 1,700,000 distinct CDR3 sequences, under 30% of them seen just once. Sequencing input: blood. The source is a woman aged 25 to 39 in good health. The CDR3 runs from the conserved cysteine through the conserved F or W. Each record gives: D gene, J gene, clone size, V gene, CDR3 protein, CDR3 DNA. D genes are given only for firm matches. Rows may omit the clone size; those that give it use once, few, many or a size class.

d_call: -
j_call: TRBJ2-7
clone_size: few
v_call: TRBV5-6
cdr3_aa: CASSLGGSNTYPHEQYF
cdr3_nt: TGTGCCAGCAGCTTGGGGGGATCGAACACCTACCCCCACGAGCAGTACTTC

d_call: -
j_call: TRBJ2-5
clone_size: few
v_call: TRBV20-1
cdr3_aa: CSASGRGETQYF
cdr3_nt: TGCAGTGCTAGCGGGAGAGGGGAGACCCAGTACTTC

d_call: TRBD1
j_call: TRBJ2-7
clone_size: many
v_call: TRBV20-1
cdr3_aa: CSATATGSTYEQYF
cdr3_nt: TGCAGTGCTACAGCGACAGGGAGTACCTACGAGCAGTACTTC

d_call: -
j_call: TRBJ2-4
clone_size: -
v_call: TRBV6-5
cdr3_aa: CASSYKRGEAQYF
cdr3_nt: TGTGCCAGCAGTTACAAGAGGGGGGAGGCCCAGTACTTC

d_call: -
j_call: TRBJ1-6
clone_size: many
v_call: TRBV6-6
cdr3_aa: CASSYVGDSPLHF
cdr3_nt: TGTGCCAGCAGTTACGTGGGGGATTCACCCCTCCACTTT

d_call: -
j_call: TRBJ1-1
clone_size: -
v_call: TRBV4-1
cdr3_aa: CASSQPSRGRNTEAFF
cdr3_nt: TGCGCCAGCAGCCAACCGTCGAGGGGGAGGAACACTGAAGCTTTCTTT

d_call: -
j_call: TRBJ1-1
clone_size: -
v_call: TRBV2
cdr3_aa: CATVGLGTEAFF
cdr3_nt: TGTGCCACTGTAGGACTGGGCACTGAAGCTTTCTTT

d_call: TRBD2
j_call: TRBJ2-1
clone_size: -
v_call: TRBV5-1
cdr3_aa: CASRGLAGGPNEQFF
cdr3_nt: TGCGCCAGCAGGGGACTAGCGGGAGGGCCAAATGAGCAGTTCTTC

d_call: -
j_call: TRBJ2-7
clone_size: -
v_call: TRBV28
cdr3_aa: CASSLWLMGNEQYF
cdr3_nt: TGTGCCAGCAGCCTATGGTTGATGGGTAACGAGCAGTACTTC

d_call: TRBD1
j_call: TRBJ2-1
clone_size: many
v_call: TRBV12-3/TRBV12-4
cdr3_aa: CASRKGANDEQFF
cdr3_nt: TGTGCCAGCAGGAAGGGGGCCAATGATGAGCAGTTCTTC

d_call: -
j_call: TRBJ2-5
clone_size: -
v_call: TRBV18
cdr3_aa: CASSHEREQYF
cdr3_nt: TGTGCCAGCTCACACGAGAGGGAGCAGTACTTC

d_call: -
j_call: TRBJ1-1
clone_size: -
v_call: TRBV12-3/TRBV12-4
cdr3_aa: CASSLSTYTEAFF
cdr3_nt: TGTGCCAGCAGTTTATCCACATACACTGAAGCTTTCTTT

d_call: -
j_call: TRBJ2-7
clone_size: -
v_call: TRBV20-1
cdr3_aa: CSAHYGGASYNEQYF
cdr3_nt: TGCAGTGCCCACTACGGGGGAGCCTCCTACAATGAGCAGTACTTC

d_call: TRBD1
j_call: TRBJ2-7
clone_size: many
v_call: TRBV29-1
cdr3_aa: CSVVGTGGYEQYF
cdr3_nt: TGCAGCGTTGTAGGTACAGGGGGCTACGAGCAGTACTTC

d_call: -
j_call: TRBJ2-1
clone_size: -
v_call: TRBV29-1
cdr3_aa: CSVVESGWGEQFF
cdr3_nt: TGCAGCGTTGTGGAGTCAGGCTGGGGTGAGCAGTTCTTC

d_call: -
j_call: TRBJ1-3
clone_size: -
v_call: TRBV7-8
cdr3_aa: CASSQRRDASGNTIYF
cdr3_nt: TGTGCCAGCAGTCAACGTCGGGACGCCTCTGGAAACACCATATATTTT

d_call: -
j_call: TRBJ2-7
clone_size: -
v_call: TRBV24-1
cdr3_aa: CATSDLLYRGDEQYF
cdr3_nt: TGTGCCACCAGTGATTTGCTGTACCGCGGCGACGAGCAGTACTTC

d_call: -
j_call: TRBJ2-7
clone_size: once
v_call: TRBV12-3/TRBV12-4
cdr3_aa: CASGIQGFEQYF
cdr3_nt: TGTGCCAGCGGTATCCAGGGTTTCGAGCAGTACTTC

d_call: -
j_call: TRBJ2-1
clone_size: -
v_call: TRBV7-2
cdr3_aa: CASSLETGRANYLPQFF
cdr3_nt: TGTGCCAGCAGCTTAGAGACGGGCCGGGCAAATTACCTCCCCCAGTTCTTC

d_call: TRBD2
j_call: TRBJ2-1
clone_size: few
v_call: TRBV20-1
cdr3_aa: CSASSGAYNEQFF
cdr3_nt: TGCAGTGCCTCTAGCGGGGCTTACAATGAGCAGTTCTTC

d_call: -
j_call: TRBJ1-3
clone_size: few
v_call: TRBV12-3/TRBV12-4
cdr3_aa: CASSFGGRPRSGNTIYF
cdr3_nt: TGTGCCAGCAGTTTTGGGGGACGGCCTCGCTCTGGAAACACCATATATTTT

d_call: -
j_call: TRBJ1-6
clone_size: few
v_call: TRBV5-1
cdr3_aa: CASSLEGKGGSPLHF
cdr3_nt: TGCGCCAGCAGCTTGGAGGGGAAAGGGGGTTCACCCCTCCACTTT

d_call: -
j_call: TRBJ2-4
clone_size: many
v_call: TRBV7-2
cdr3_aa: CASSSFVGAKNIQYF
cdr3_nt: TGTGCCAGCAGCTCCTTCGTGGGAGCCAAAAACATTCAGTACTTC

d_call: TRBD1
j_call: TRBJ1-2
clone_size: -
v_call: TRBV9
cdr3_aa: CASSSGTGENYGYTF
cdr3_nt: TGTGCCAGCAGCTCCGGGACAGGGGAAAACTATGGCTACACCTTC

d_call: TRBD2
j_call: TRBJ2-1
clone_size: -
v_call: TRBV19
cdr3_aa: CASSILFLGLAGVNEQFF
cdr3_nt: TGTGCCAGTAGTATCCTTTTCTTGGGACTAGCGGGAGTCAATGAGCAGTTCTTC

d_call: TRBD2
j_call: TRBJ2-5
clone_size: few
v_call: TRBV6-1
cdr3_aa: CASKRDLSRETQYF
cdr3_nt: TGTGCCAGCAAGCGGGACCTTTCAAGGGAGACCCAGTACTTC

d_call: TRBD2
j_call: TRBJ2-1
clone_size: -
v_call: TRBV20-1
cdr3_aa: CSASSGRGFWNEQFF
cdr3_nt: TGCAGTGCTAGTAGCGGGAGGGGATTCTGGAATGAGCAGTTCTTC

d_call: -
j_call: TRBJ2-7
clone_size: many
v_call: TRBV5-5
cdr3_aa: CASSLGQITYEQYF
cdr3_nt: TGTGCCAGCAGCTTGGGACAGATAACCTACGAGCAGTACTTC

d_call: -
j_call: TRBJ1-1
clone_size: few
v_call: TRBV29-1
cdr3_aa: CSAGHMNTEAFF
cdr3_nt: TGCAGCGCCGGACACATGAACACTGAAGCTTTCTTT

d_call: -
j_call: TRBJ2-1
clone_size: many
v_call: TRBV2
cdr3_aa: CASTQGSNEQFF
cdr3_nt: TGTGCCAGCACGCAGGGCAGCAATGAGCAGTTCTTC

d_call: -
j_call: TRBJ2-1
clone_size: -
v_call: TRBV12-3/TRBV12-4
cdr3_aa: CASTDSFEQFF
cdr3_nt: TGTGCCAGCACCGACAGTTTTGAGCAGTTCTTC

d_call: -
j_call: TRBJ1-5
clone_size: few
v_call: TRBV20-1
cdr3_aa: CSASPGDRPSNQPQHF
cdr3_nt: TGCAGTGCTAGTCCAGGTGATCGTCCTAGCAATCAGCCCCAGCATTTT

d_call: -
j_call: TRBJ2-1
clone_size: -
v_call: TRBV7-2
cdr3_aa: CASSVQSLAGRLYNEQFF
cdr3_nt: TGTGCCAGCAGCGTCCAATCACTGGCCGGGAGACTCTACAATGAGCAGTTCTTC

d_call: -
j_call: TRBJ2-1
clone_size: many
v_call: TRBV29-1
cdr3_aa: CSVESPYNEQFF
cdr3_nt: TGCAGCGTTGAATCCCCGTACAATGAGCAGTTCTTC

d_call: -
j_call: TRBJ2-1
clone_size: few
v_call: TRBV5-4
cdr3_aa: CASSLDLGLSSYNEQFF
cdr3_nt: TGTGCCAGCAGCTTAGATTTAGGGCTATCCTCCTACAATGAGCAGTTCTTC

d_call: -
j_call: TRBJ2-1
clone_size: few
v_call: TRBV5-1
cdr3_aa: CASSFAGAGNEQFF
cdr3_nt: TGCGCCAGCAGCTTCGCAGGGGCTGGCAATGAGCAGTTCTTC

d_call: -
j_call: TRBJ1-6
clone_size: few
v_call: TRBV20-1
cdr3_aa: CSARSGSDSPLHF
cdr3_nt: TGCAGTGCTAGATCGGGTTCGGATTCACCCCTCCACTTT

d_call: TRBD1
j_call: TRBJ2-5
clone_size: -
v_call: TRBV7-3
cdr3_aa: CASSLRGQIEETQYF
cdr3_nt: TGTGCCAGCAGCTTGAGGGGACAGATAGAAGAGACCCAGTACTTC

d_call: TRBD2
j_call: TRBJ2-2
clone_size: -
v_call: TRBV7-9
cdr3_aa: CASSFGGGAIGELFF
cdr3_nt: TGTGCCAGCAGCTTCGGCGGGGGGGCGATCGGGGAGCTGTTTTTT

d_call: -
j_call: TRBJ2-4
clone_size: -
v_call: TRBV2
cdr3_aa: CASRRDGQNIQYF
cdr3_nt: TGTGCCAGCAGAAGGGATGGGCAAAACATTCAGTACTTC

d_call: -
j_call: TRBJ1-4
clone_size: -
v_call: TRBV4-2
cdr3_aa: CASSQEPGGNREKLFF
cdr3_nt: TGTGCCAGCAGCCAAGAACCTGGAGGAAATCGTGAAAAACTGTTTTTT

d_call: -
j_call: TRBJ2-7
clone_size: many
v_call: TRBV10-3
cdr3_aa: CASWDGILEQYF
cdr3_nt: TGTGCCAGTTGGGACGGAATTCTCGAGCAGTACTTC

d_call: -
j_call: TRBJ2-1
clone_size: few
v_call: TRBV5-1
cdr3_aa: CASSLEWAYNEQFF
cdr3_nt: TGCGCCAGCAGCTTGGAGTGGGCGTACAATGAGCAGTTCTTC

d_call: -
j_call: TRBJ2-2
clone_size: -
v_call: TRBV5-1
cdr3_aa: CASSEEYSNTGELFF
cdr3_nt: TGCGCCAGCAGCGAAGAGTACTCCAACACCGGGGAGCTGTTTTTT

d_call: -
j_call: TRBJ2-4
clone_size: -
v_call: TRBV5-1
cdr3_aa: CASSLGRFDEQFF
cdr3_nt: TGCGCCAGCAGCTTGGGTAGGTTCGATGAGCAATTCTTC

d_call: -
j_call: TRBJ2-7
clone_size: few
v_call: TRBV19
cdr3_aa: CASSTNRVEQYF
cdr3_nt: TGTGCCAGTAGTACCAACAGGGTCGAGCAGTACTTC

d_call: -
j_call: TRBJ2-1
clone_size: many
v_call: TRBV6-5
cdr3_aa: CASSFRLGNNEQFF
cdr3_nt: TGTGCCAGCAGTTTCCGACTGGGCAACAATGAGCAGTTCTTC

d_call: -
j_call: TRBJ2-5
clone_size: few
v_call: TRBV28
cdr3_aa: CASRSGLTQGETQYF
cdr3_nt: TGTGCCAGCAGAAGTGGACTCACCCAGGGAGAGACCCAGTACTTC

d_call: TRBD2
j_call: TRBJ2-3
clone_size: -
v_call: TRBV28
cdr3_aa: CASSSPLSPRGGDTQYF
cdr3_nt: TGTGCCAGCAGTTCCCCCTTGTCCCCGCGGGGGGGAGATACGCAGTATTTT

d_call: TRBD2
j_call: TRBJ2-5
clone_size: -
v_call: TRBV20-1
cdr3_aa: CSGPPAGGPGETQYF
cdr3_nt: TGCAGTGGCCCCCCAGCGGGAGGGCCGGGGGAGACCCAGTACTTC

d_call: TRBD2
j_call: TRBJ2-1
clone_size: few
v_call: TRBV6-6
cdr3_aa: CASSRALIAGGNGQFF
cdr3_nt: TGTGCCAGCAGTCGAGCGCTCATAGCGGGGGGTAATGGGCAGTTCTTC

d_call: TRBD2
j_call: TRBJ2-1
clone_size: few
v_call: TRBV20-1
cdr3_aa: CSATALTGGLYNEQFF
cdr3_nt: TGCAGTGCGACAGCATTGACGGGGGGGTTATACAATGAGCAGTTCTTC